This T cell receptor (beta chain) was recovered during a study of blood T cell repertoires in COVID-19. As for the study in general: Samples representing acute and convalescent COVID-19 were sourced from the United States, Italy and Spain. PBMCs, B-cell-depleted T cells, or T cells provided the cDNA or gDNA that made up the material.

In the authors' workflow: Nucleated cell number was recorded as an estimate derived from reference gene primer amplification. Sequencing was performed with immunoSEQ multiplex PCR; in TCRdb, only in-frame clones are kept and a portion is missing. That table furnishes V, J and clone size, whereas the DNA furnished D and trimming. In the table there are approximately 160,000 clones, about 90% of which are singletons. CDR3 length: 14 residues. V was trimmed by 0 bases and J by 4 bases, leaving 9 bases between them. Looked up from germline, CDR1 is SGHRS and CDR2 is YFSETQ. V and J are TRBV5-1 and TRBJ2-3; D perhaps matches TRBD2 (6 bases). The TCR comes from a woman aged 65 to 85 with acute or convalescent COVID-19. The source material was peripheral blood. The CDR3 loop is CASSLAAGSDTQYF. The DNA of the CDR3 is TGCGCCAGCAGCTTGGCTGCGGGATCAGATACGCAGTATTTT.